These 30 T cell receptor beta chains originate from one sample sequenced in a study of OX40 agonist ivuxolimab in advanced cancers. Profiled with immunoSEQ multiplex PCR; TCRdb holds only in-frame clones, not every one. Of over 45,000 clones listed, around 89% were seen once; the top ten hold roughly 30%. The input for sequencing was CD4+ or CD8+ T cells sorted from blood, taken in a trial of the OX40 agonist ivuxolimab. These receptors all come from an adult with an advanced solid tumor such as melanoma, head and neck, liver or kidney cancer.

CDR3 in amino acids: CASNDRSTDTQYF. CDR3 sequence (DNA): TGTGCCAGTAACGACAGAAGCACAGATACGCAGTATTTT. This chain joins TRBV19 and TRBJ2-3; a possible D gene is TRBD1 (5 bases). The CDR3 runs to 13 residues. Germline V gene lookup returns CDR1 LNHDA and CDR2 SQIVND (reference sequence). The V gene lost 7 bases and the J gene lost 0 bases, with 8 bases spanning the gap.

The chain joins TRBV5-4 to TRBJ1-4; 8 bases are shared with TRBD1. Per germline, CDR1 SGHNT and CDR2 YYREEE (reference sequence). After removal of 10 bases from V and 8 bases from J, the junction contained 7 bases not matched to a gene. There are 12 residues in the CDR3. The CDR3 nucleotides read TGTGCCTACGGACAGGGTGGGGAAAAACTGTTTTTT. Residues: CAYGQGGEKLFF.

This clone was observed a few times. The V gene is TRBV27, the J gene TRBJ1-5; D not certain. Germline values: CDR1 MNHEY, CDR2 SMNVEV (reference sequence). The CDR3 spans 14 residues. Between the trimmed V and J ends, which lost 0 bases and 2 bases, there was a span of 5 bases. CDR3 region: CASSLSRGNQPQHF. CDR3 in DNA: TGTGCCAGCAGTTTATCTCGCGGCAATCAGCCCCAGCATTTT.

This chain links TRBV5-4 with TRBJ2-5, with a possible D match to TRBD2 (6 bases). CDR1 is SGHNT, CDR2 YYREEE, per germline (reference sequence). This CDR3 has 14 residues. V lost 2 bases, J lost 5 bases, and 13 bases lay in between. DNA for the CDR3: TGTGCCAGCAGCTTCCCTTACGGAGGGGAGACCCAGTACTTC. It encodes CASSFPYGGETQYF.

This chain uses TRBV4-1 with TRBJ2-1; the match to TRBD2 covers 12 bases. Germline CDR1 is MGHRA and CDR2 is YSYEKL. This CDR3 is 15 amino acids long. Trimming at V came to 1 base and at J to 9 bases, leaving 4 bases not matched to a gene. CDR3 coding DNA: TGCGCCAGCAGCCAAGCGCTAGCGGGAGGGATTGAGCAGTTCTTC. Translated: CASSQALAGGIEQFF.

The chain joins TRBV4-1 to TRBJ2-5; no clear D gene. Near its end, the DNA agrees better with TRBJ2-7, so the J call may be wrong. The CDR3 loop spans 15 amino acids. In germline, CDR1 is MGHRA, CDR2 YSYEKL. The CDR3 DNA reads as TGCGCCAGCAGCCAAGATCTCCCAGGCTCCTACGAGCAGTACTTC. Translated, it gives CASSQDLPGSYEQYF.

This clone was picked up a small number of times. CDR3 DNA: TGCAGCGTACGACAGGACGGCAACGAGCAGTACTTC. It specifies CSVRQDGNEQYF. The chain uses TRBV29-1 and TRBJ2-7, with D possibly TRBD1 on 6 matching bases. Germline V lookup: CDR1 SQVTM, CDR2 ANQGSEA. Trimming cost V 6 bases and J 5 bases, with 14 bases left between them. The CDR3 contains 12 residues.

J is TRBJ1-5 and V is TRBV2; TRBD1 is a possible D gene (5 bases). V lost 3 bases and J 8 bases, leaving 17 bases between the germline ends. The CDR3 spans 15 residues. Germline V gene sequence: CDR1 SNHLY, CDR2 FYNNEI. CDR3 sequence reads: CASSDFWGGQEPQHF. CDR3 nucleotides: TGTGCCAGCAGTGACTTTTGGGGCGGCCAGGAGCCCCAGCATTTT.

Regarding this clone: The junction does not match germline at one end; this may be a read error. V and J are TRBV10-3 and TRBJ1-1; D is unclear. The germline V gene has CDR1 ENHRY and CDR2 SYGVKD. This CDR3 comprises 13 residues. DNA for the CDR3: TGTGCCAGCAGTTACTCTCTTGAACATGAAGCTTTCTTT. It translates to CASSYSLEHEAFF.

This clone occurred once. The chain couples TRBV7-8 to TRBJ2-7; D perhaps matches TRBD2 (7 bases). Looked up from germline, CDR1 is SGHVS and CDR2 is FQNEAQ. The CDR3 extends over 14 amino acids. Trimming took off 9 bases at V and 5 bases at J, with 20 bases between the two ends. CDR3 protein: CASTRGRGVNEQYF. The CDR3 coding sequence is TGTGCCAGTACCCGGGGGAGGGGGGTCAACGAGCAGTACTTC.

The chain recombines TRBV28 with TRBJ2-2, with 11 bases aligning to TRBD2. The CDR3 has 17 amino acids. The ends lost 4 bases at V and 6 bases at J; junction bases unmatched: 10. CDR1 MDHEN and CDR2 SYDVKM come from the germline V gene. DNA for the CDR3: TGTGCCAGCAGTTCGATAGTTCTAGCGGGAGGACCCGGGGAGCTGTTTTTT. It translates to CASSSIVLAGGPGELFF.

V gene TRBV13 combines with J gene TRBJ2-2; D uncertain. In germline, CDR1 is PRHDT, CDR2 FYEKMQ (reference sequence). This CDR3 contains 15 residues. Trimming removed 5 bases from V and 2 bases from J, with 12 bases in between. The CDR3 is CASSRPLHNTGELFF. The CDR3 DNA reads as TGTGCCAGCAGCCGTCCTCTACATAACACCGGGGAGCTGTTTTTT.

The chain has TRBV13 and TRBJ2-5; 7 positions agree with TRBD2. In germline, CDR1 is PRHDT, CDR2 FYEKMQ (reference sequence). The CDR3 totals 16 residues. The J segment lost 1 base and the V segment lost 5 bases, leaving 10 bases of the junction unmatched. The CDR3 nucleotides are TGTGCCAGCAGCCCTGCGGGGCGGGAGACCCAAGAGACCCAGTACTTC. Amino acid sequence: CASSPAGRETQETQYF.

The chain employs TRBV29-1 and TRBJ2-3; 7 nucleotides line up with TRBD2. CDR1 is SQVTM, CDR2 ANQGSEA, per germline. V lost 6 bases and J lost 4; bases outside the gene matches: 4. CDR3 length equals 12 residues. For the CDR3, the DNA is TGCAGCGTCGGGGAGGGATCAGATACGCAGTATTTT. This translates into CSVGEGSDTQYF.

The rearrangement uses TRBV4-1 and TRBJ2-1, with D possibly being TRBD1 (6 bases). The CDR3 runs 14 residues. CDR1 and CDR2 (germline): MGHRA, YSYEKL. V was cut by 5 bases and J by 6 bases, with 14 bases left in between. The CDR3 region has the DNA TGCGCCAGCAGCATTATACAGGGCCGCAATGAGCAGTTCTTC. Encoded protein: CASSIIQGRNEQFF.

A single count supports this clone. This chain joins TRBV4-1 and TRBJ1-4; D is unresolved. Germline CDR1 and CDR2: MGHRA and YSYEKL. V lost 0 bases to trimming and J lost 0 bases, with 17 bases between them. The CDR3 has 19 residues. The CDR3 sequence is CASSQDPISRGSTNEKLFF. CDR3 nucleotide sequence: TGCGCCAGCAGCCAAGATCCGATTAGTCGTGGGTCAACTAATGAAAAACTGTTTTTT.

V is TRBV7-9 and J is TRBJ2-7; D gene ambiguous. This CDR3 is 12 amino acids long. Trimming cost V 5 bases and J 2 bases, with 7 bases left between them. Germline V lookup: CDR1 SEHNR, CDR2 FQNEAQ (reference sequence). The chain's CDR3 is CASSRIPYEQYF. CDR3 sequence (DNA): TGTGCCAGCAGCCGGATTCCCTACGAGCAGTACTTC. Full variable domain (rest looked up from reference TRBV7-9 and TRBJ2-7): DTGVSQNPRHKITKRGQNVTFRCDPISEHNRLYWYRQTLGQGPEFLTYFQNEAQLEKSRLLSDRFSAERPKGSFSTLEIQRTEQGDSAMYLCASSRIPYEQYFGPGTRLTVT.

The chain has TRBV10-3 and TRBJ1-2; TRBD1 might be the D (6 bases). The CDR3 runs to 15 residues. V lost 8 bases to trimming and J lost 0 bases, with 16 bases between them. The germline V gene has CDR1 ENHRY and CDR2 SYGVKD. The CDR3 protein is CAISRDIGANYGYTF. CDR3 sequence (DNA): TGTGCCATCTCCCGGGACATAGGAGCTAACTATGGCTACACCTTC.

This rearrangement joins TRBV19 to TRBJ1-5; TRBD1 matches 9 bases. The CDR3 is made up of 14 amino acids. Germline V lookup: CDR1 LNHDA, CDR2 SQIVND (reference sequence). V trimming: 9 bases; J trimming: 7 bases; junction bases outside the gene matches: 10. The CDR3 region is CASVGQGVGQPQHF. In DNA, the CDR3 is TGTGCCAGCGTGGGACAGGGAGTGGGACAGCCCCAGCATTTT.

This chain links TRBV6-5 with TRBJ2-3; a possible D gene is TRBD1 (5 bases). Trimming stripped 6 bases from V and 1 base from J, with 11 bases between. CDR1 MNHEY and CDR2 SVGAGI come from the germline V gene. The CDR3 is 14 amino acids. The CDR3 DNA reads TGTGCCAGCAGCGAACAGGAACGCACAGATACGCAGTATTTT. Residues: CASSEQERTDTQYF.

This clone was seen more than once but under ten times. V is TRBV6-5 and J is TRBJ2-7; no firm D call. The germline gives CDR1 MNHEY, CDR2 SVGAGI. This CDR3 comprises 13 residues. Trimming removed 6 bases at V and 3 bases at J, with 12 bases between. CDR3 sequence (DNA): TGTGCCAGCAGCTTCGGGTCGAACTACGAGCAGTACTTC. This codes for CASSFGSNYEQYF.

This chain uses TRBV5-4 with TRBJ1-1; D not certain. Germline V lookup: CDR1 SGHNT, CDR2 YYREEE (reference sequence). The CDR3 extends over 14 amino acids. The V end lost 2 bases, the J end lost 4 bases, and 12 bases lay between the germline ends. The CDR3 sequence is CASSFYSGGTEAFF. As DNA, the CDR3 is TGTGCCAGCAGCTTCTACTCTGGAGGCACTGAAGCTTTCTTT.

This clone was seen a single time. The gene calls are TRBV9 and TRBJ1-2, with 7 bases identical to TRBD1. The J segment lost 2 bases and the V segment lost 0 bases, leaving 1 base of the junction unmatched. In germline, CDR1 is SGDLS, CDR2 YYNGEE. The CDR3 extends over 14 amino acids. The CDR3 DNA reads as TGTGCCAGCAGCGTAGCGGGACAGAACTATGGCTACACCTTC. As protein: CASSVAGQNYGYTF. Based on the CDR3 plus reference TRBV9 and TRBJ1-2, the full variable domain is DSGVTQTPKHLITATGQRVTLRCSPRSGDLSVYWYQQSLDQGLQFLIQYYNGEERAKGNILERFSAQQFPDLHSELNLSSLELGDSALYFCASSVAGQNYGYTFGSGTRLTVV.

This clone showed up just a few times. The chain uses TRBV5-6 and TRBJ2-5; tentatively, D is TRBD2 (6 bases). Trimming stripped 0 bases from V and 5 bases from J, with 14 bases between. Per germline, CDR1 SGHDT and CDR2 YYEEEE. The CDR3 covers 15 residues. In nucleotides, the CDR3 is TGTGCCAGCAGCTTGGCCAGCGGGTTGGGGGAGACCCAGTACTTC. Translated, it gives CASSLASGLGETQYF.

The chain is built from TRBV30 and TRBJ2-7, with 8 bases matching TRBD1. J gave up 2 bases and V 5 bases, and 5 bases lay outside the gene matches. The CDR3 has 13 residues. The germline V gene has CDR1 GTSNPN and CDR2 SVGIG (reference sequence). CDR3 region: CAWGTGGPYEQYF. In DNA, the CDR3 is TGTGCCTGGGGGACAGGTGGACCCTACGAGCAGTACTTC.

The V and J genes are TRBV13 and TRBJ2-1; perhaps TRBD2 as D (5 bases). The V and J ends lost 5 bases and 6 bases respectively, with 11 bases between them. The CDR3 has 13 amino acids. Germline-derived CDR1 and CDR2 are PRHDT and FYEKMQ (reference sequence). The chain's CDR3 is CASSPPTSNEQFF. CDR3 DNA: TGTGCCAGCAGCCCCCCCACTAGCAATGAGCAGTTCTTC.

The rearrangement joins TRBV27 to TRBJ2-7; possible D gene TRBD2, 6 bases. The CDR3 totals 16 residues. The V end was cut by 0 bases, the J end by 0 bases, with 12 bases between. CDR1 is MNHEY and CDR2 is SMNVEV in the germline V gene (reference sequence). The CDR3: CASSLSGLVGSYEQYF. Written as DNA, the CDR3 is TGTGCCAGCAGTTTATCGGGACTGGTGGGCTCCTACGAGCAGTACTTC.

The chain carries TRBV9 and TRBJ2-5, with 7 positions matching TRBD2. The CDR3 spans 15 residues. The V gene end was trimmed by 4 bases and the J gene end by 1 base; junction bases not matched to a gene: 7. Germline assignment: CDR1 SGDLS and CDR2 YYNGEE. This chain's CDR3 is CASSTIAGGQETQYF. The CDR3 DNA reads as TGTGCCAGCAGCACAATAGCGGGCGGCCAAGAGACCCAGTACTTC.

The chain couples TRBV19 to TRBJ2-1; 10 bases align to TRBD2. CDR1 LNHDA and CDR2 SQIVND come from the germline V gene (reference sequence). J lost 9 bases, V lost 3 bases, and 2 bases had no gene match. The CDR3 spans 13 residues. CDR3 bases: TGTGCCAGTAGTATGTCTAGCGGGAGTGAGCAGTTCTTC. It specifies CASSMSSGSEQFF.

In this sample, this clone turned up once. CDR3: CSIVSQDLGAFF. The CDR3 DNA follows: TGCAGCATTGTGTCTCAGGATCTGGGAGCTTTCTTT. The chain uses TRBV29-1 and TRBJ1-1; the D is unclear. CDR1 is SQVTM, CDR2 ANQGSEA, per germline. V lost 8 bases and J 10 bases, leaving 20 bases between the germline ends. The CDR3 is 12 amino acids.